The sequence of this TCR beta chain was determined in a study of regulatory T cells in long-lasting Graves disease. Whole-study context: Patients newly diagnosed with Graves' had been on antithyroid drugs for under 3 months.

Researchers made TCR beta libraries by using iRepertoire HTBI primers and running Arm-PCR on CDR3 regions. As originally analysed: Gene usage covered 62 TRBV and roughly 14 TRBJ segments. MiXCR was run by TCRdb on the multiplex PCR reads, yielding one entry per CDR3 protein. What appears here as the V and J calls and clone size reflects TCRdb's work, not the paper's. This table holds about 430,000 distinct CDR3 sequences, approximately 16% found once. There are 14 residues in the CDR3. Trimming left V 1 base short and J 2 bases short, with 7 bases between. Germline CDR1 SGHRS, CDR2 YFSETQ. The time point was: newly diagnosed GD, antithyroid drugs for less than 3 months. RNA isolated from PBMCs was used to make the TCR library. The same sample was also studied in work on T cells in Graves' hyperthyroidism and ophthalmopathy. This second report adds: Diagnosis rested on symptoms, serum thyroxine and TRAb, thyroid ultrasound, and orbital computed tomography.

This sample comprised peripheral blood mononuclear cells (PBMCs), obtained at new diagnosis, from a patient treated with antithyroid drugs. The chain carries TRBV5-1 and TRBJ2-1, with D unresolved. This clonotype originated in a woman in her thirties or forties with Graves disease. CDR3 in DNA: TGCGCCAGCAGCTTGAGTAGCACCTACAATGAGCAGTTCTTC. Amino acids: CASSLSSTYNEQFF.